These 24 T cell receptor beta chains came from one sample sequenced in a study of glioma-infiltrating T cells after dendritic cell vaccination. The protocol was immunoSEQ multiplex PCR, while the TCRdb copy is restricted to in-frame clones and leaves out a portion. The sample consists of about 32,000 clones, approximately 90% of them appearing once. The specimen comprised blood, sampled before dendritic cell vaccination. The receptors derive from a human donor with glioblastoma.

The rearrangement links TRBV5-7 to TRBJ1-4; D possibly corresponds to TRBD1 (5 bases). TRBV5-7 is classed as an ORF, of uncertain function. Trimming took off 1 base at V and 7 bases at J, with 20 bases between the two ends. This CDR3 is built from 17 residues. This CDR3 is CASSLKGGGRGGEKLFF. DNA of the CDR3: TGTGCCAGCAGCTTGAAGGGCGGGGGACGGGGTGGTGAAAAACTGTTTTTT.

The chain carries TRBV5-1 and TRBJ2-2, with 7 bases that match TRBD1. This CDR3 spans 16 amino acids. J lost 3 bases, V lost 1 base, and 6 bases had no gene match. Germline V gene data show CDR1 as SGHRS and CDR2 as YFSETQ. The CDR3 here is CASSLLQGVYTGELFF. Here the CDR3 DNA reads TGCGCCAGCAGCTTGCTTCAGGGGGTCTACACCGGGGAGCTGTTTTTT.

This clone was seen once. V usage is TRBV29-1 and J usage is TRBJ1-1; possibly TRBD1 for D (5 bases). The CDR3 consists of 13 residues. V lost 4 bases to trimming and J lost 0 bases, with 9 bases between them. Germline CDR1 reads SQVTM; CDR2 reads ANQGSEA. The CDR3 spells CSVGQTMNTEAFF. The CDR3 DNA reads as TGCAGCGTTGGACAGACAATGAACACTGAAGCTTTCTTT.

The CDR3 here is CAISDPRERGSETQYF. As DNA, the CDR3 is TGTGCCATCAGTGACCCCAGGGAGCGGGGTAGTGAGACCCAGTACTTC. This sequence joins TRBV10-3 and TRBJ2-5; 7 nucleotides align to TRBD2. Germline V gene lookup returns CDR1 ENHRY and CDR2 SYGVKD. V shed 3 bases, J shed 5 bases, and the junction held 12 bases outside the gene matches. CDR3 length equals 16 residues.

The chain's CDR3 is CASSLVGRASGGDKELFF. As DNA, the CDR3 is TGTGCCAGCAGCTTAGTGGGAAGGGCTAGCGGGGGTGATAAGGAGCTGTTTTTT. This chain joins TRBV7-2 and TRBJ2-2; 10 nucleotides match TRBD2. CDR1 SGHTA and CDR2 FQGNSA come from the germline V gene. V dropped 1 base and J dropped 10; count of bases not matched to a gene: 15. CDR3 size: 18 residues.

This rearrangement joins TRBV19 to TRBJ1-5; D is uncertain. Trimming took 4 bases from V and 0 from J, leaving 10 bases between them. The CDR3 runs to 15 residues. Germline V lookup: CDR1 LNHDA, CDR2 SQIVND (reference sequence). The CDR3 here is CASSSGFDSNQPQHF. The CDR3 nucleotides read TGTGCCAGTAGTAGCGGTTTCGATAGCAATCAGCCCCAGCATTTT.

The rearrangement links TRBV10-3 to TRBJ2-7; TRBD2 is a possible D gene (6 bases). CDR3 length: 14 residues. The germline V gene encodes CDR1 ENHRY and CDR2 SYGVKD. V was trimmed by 2 bases and J by 3 bases, leaving 11 bases between them. CDR3 sequence (DNA): TGTGCCATCAGTGAGATTGCCGGGAGCTACGAGCAGTACTTC. This codes for CAISEIAGSYEQYF.

The genes are TRBV15 and TRBJ2-5; 8 bases align to TRBD1. V lost 1 base and J lost 5; bases outside the gene matches: 6. CDR3 length equals 15 residues. Germline assignment: CDR1 LNHNV and CDR2 YYDKDF (reference sequence). The CDR3 region is CATSRGAGGVETQYF. The CDR3 region has the DNA TGTGCCACCAGCAGAGGGGCAGGGGGCGTGGAGACCCAGTACTTC. The complete variable domain, with remaining parts taken from reference TRBV15 and TRBJ2-5, reads DAMVIQNPRYQVTQFGKPVTLSCSQTLNHNVMYWYQQKSSQAPKLLFHYYDKDFNNEADTPDNFQSRRPNTSFCFLDIRSPGLGDTAMYLCATSRGAGGVETQYFGPGTRLLVL.

V usage is TRBV25-1 and J usage is TRBJ1-4; the D is unclear. This CDR3 is 16 amino acids long. Trimming removed 0 bases from V and 0 bases from J, with 8 bases in between. Germline CDR1 MGHDK, CDR2 SYGVNS. The CDR3 is CASSEYTGSTNEKLFF. CDR3 bases: TGTGCCAGCAGTGAATATACGGGATCAACTAATGAAAAACTGTTTTTT. The complete variable domain, with remaining parts taken from reference TRBV25-1 and TRBJ1-4, reads EADIYQTPRYLVIGTGKKITLECSQTMGHDKMYWYQQDPGMELHLIHYSYGVNSTEKGDLSSESTVSRIRTEHFPLTLESARPSHTSQYLCASSEYTGSTNEKLFFGSGTQLSVL.

The chain uses TRBV6-1 and TRBJ2-3; 7 nucleotides align to TRBD2. Losses at the gene ends were 8 bases for V and 4 bases for J; bases not matched to a gene: 9. The CDR3 length is 14 residues. Germline V gene lookup returns CDR1 MNHNS and CDR2 SASEGT. DNA for the CDR3: TGTGCCAGCCTGGAAAGCGGGGTAGCAGATACGCAGTATTTT. Translation: CASLESGVADTQYF.

The rearrangement joins TRBV14 to TRBJ1-2; 9 nucleotides agree with TRBD1. The V gene end was trimmed by 4 bases and the J gene end by 4 bases; junction bases not matched to a gene: 10. The CDR3 covers 16 residues. Germline CDR1 and CDR2: SGHDN and FVKESK. The CDR3 protein is CASSRGGTGKFYGYTF. The CDR3, as DNA: TGTGCCAGCAGCCGAGGCGGGACAGGGAAGTTCTATGGCTACACCTTC.

The chain carries TRBV27 and TRBJ1-2; D gene uncertain. The CDR3 runs to 13 residues. Germline CDR1 reads MNHEY; CDR2 reads SMNVEV (reference sequence). V lost 2 bases, J lost 2 bases, and 6 bases lay in between. The CDR3 sequence is CASSLGGNYGYTF. CDR3 nucleotides: TGTGCCAGCAGTTTAGGAGGAAACTATGGCTACACCTTC.

This chain links TRBV7-7 with TRBJ2-5, with 8 bases that match TRBD1. After removal of 5 bases from V and 4 bases from J, the junction contained 6 bases not matched to a gene. Germline CDR1 and CDR2: SSHAT and FNYEAQ (reference sequence). The CDR3 covers 14 residues. CDR3 nucleotide sequence: TGTGCCAGCAGCCCCCAGGGGGCGAGAGAGACCCAGTACTTC. The encoded protein is CASSPQGARETQYF.

The V call is TRBV11-2, the J call TRBJ2-5; 15 bases are a match to TRBD2. After removal of 5 bases from V and 4 bases from J, the junction contained 8 bases not matched to a gene. The CDR3 runs to 17 residues. The germline gives CDR1 SGHAT, CDR2 FQNNGV. The CDR3 DNA is TGTGCCAGCAGCCCTCGGACTAGCGGGGGGGCAGGAGAGACCCAGTACTTC. Its protein is CASSPRTSGGAGETQYF.

The chain employs TRBV11-2 and TRBJ1-6, with 8 nucleotides matching TRBD1. The CDR3 covers 14 residues. Trimming took 3 bases from V and 6 from J; bases not matched to a gene: 1. Germline CDR1 reads SGHAT; CDR2 reads FQNNGV. The CDR3 DNA reads as TGTGCCAGCAGCTTGGACAGGGTTAATTCACCCCTCCACTTT. Translating gives CASSLDRVNSPLHF. The full variable domain, completed using reference TRBV11-2 and TRBJ1-6, is EAGVAQSPRYKIIEKRQSVAFWCNPISGHATLYWYQQILGQGPKLLIQFQNNGVVDDSQLPKDRFSAERLKGVDSTLKIQPAKLEDSAVYLCASSLDRVNSPLHFGNGTRLTVT.

The chain couples TRBV30 to TRBJ1-1, with 9 bases that match TRBD1. The ends lost 5 bases at V and 4 bases at J; junction bases unmatched: 5. The CDR3 extends over 13 amino acids. The germline V gene has CDR1 GTSNPN and CDR2 SVGIG (reference sequence). The chain's CDR3 is CAWGQGIGTEAFF. DNA for the CDR3: TGTGCCTGGGGACAGGGGATTGGCACTGAAGCTTTCTTT. The entire variable domain, with the rest obtained from reference TRBV30 and TRBJ1-1, is as follows: SQTIHQWPATLVQPVGSPLSLECTVEGTSNPNLYWYRQAAGRGLQLLFYSVGIGQISSEVPQNLSASRPQDRQFILSSKKLLLSDSGFYLCAWGQGIGTEAFFGQGTRLTVV.

About this clone: The sample contains more than one DNA sequence encoding this CDR3. The V gene is TRBV4-1, the J gene TRBJ2-7, with D unresolved. V lost 0 bases and J 0 bases, leaving 3 bases between the germline ends. Germline V gene sequence: CDR1 MGHRA, CDR2 YSYEKL. There are 13 residues in the CDR3. The CDR3 DNA is TGCGCCAGCAGCCAAGATAGCTCCTACGAGCAGTACTTC. Amino acids: CASSQDSSYEQYF.

The V gene is TRBV23-1, the J gene TRBJ2-3; a weak D match, TRBD1 (6 bases). TRBV23-1 is an open reading frame whose function is uncertain. This CDR3 spans 14 amino acids. V lost 4 bases, J lost 2 bases, and 10 bases lay in between. This chain's CDR3 is CASSPGHSTDTQYF. DNA of the CDR3: TGCGCCAGCAGTCCGGGACACTCCACAGATACGCAGTATTTT.

The chain recombines TRBV11-2 with TRBJ2-2; 15 nucleotides match TRBD2. Trimming cost V 4 bases and J 6 bases; bases outside gene matches: 3. The CDR3 has 16 amino acids. Germline CDR1 reads SGHAT; CDR2 reads FQNNGV. CDR3 amino acids: CASSSGLAGGAGELFF. The CDR3 DNA reads TGTGCCAGCAGCTCCGGACTAGCGGGGGGGGCCGGGGAGCTGTTTTTT.

This clone was detected a few times. This chain connects TRBV4-1 to TRBJ2-3; 12 nucleotides agree with TRBD2. In germline, CDR1 is MGHRA, CDR2 YSYEKL. The CDR3 contains 16 residues. The V and J ends lost 6 bases and 4 bases, in that order; junction bases with no gene match: 8. The CDR3: CASSRVTSGGADTQYF. The CDR3 coding sequence is TGCGCCAGCAGTCGAGTGACTAGCGGGGGTGCAGATACGCAGTATTTT.

A note on this clone: The junction departs from the called germline gene at one end, perhaps through a read error. CDR3 sequence reads: CASSLNSNYDYTF. The CDR3 DNA reads TGCGCCAGCAGCTTAAATTCCAACTATGACTACACCTTC. The chain couples TRBV5-1 to TRBJ1-2; no definite D call. CDR1 is SGHRS and CDR2 is YFSETQ in the germline V gene. The CDR3 contains 13 residues.

The gene calls are TRBV30 and TRBJ1-2, with a possible D match to TRBD1 (5 bases). The CDR3 is made up of 15 amino acids. Deletions cut 1 base from V and 1 base from J, with 13 bases between. The germline V gene has CDR1 GTSNPN and CDR2 SVGIG (reference sequence). The CDR3 reads CAWSGIQDYNYGYTF. Written as DNA, the CDR3 is TGTGCCTGGAGTGGAATACAGGACTATAACTATGGCTACACCTTC. The variable domain in full, completed from reference TRBV30 and TRBJ1-2, reads SQTIHQWPATLVQPVGSPLSLECTVEGTSNPNLYWYRQAAGRGLQLLFYSVGIGQISSEVPQNLSASRPQDRQFILSSKKLLLSDSGFYLCAWSGIQDYNYGYTFGSGTRLTVV.

The gene calls are TRBV11-2 and TRBJ2-7, with D perhaps matching TRBD1 (7 bases). Trimming cost V 4 bases and J 3 bases, with 19 bases left between them. Germline values: CDR1 SGHAT, CDR2 FQNNGV. CDR3 size: 16 residues. CDR3 DNA: TGTGCCAGCAGCTATTATGGGGCAGGGGGGAACTACGAGCAGTACTTC. Translation gives CASSYYGAGGNYEQYF.

The chain recombines TRBV5-1 with TRBJ2-1, with 7 bases aligning to TRBD2. The length of the CDR3 is 15 residues. The germline CDR1 and CDR2 sequences are SGHRS and YFSETQ. The J segment lost 0 bases and the V segment lost 0 bases, leaving 0 bases of the junction unmatched. The CDR3 here is CASSLGGSSYNEQFF. Here the CDR3 DNA reads TGCGCCAGCAGCTTGGGCGGGAGCTCCTACAATGAGCAGTTCTTC. The full variable domain, rest sourced from reference TRBV5-1 and TRBJ2-1, is KAGVTQTPRYLIKTRGQQVTLSCSPISGHRSVSWYQQTPGQGLQFLFEYFSETQRNKGNFPGRFSGRQFSNSRSEMNVSTLELGDSALYLCASSLGGSSYNEQFFGPGTRLTVL.